These 27 T cell receptor beta chains were sequenced from one sample in a study of spatial heterogeneity in lung cancer (dated by TCRdb to the late 2010s). Library method: 5' RACE. These reads were obtained on a NextSeq 500. TCRdb reprocessing: public reads trimmed at Q25 with fastp, clones called with MiXCR, in-frame beta chains kept. A single entry per CDR3 protein holds the most common genes and DNA from its merged rows. This sample gives under 15,000 distinct CDR3 sequences in total; about 5.1% of them show up just once. The ten biggest clones cover about 38% of the sample. Explained via the paper, the time point label denotes: sample taken at primary tumor resection. TCR sequencing used whole RNA extracted from tumor and nontumor lung tissue, or from cryopreserved PBMC samples, without cell sorting. The sequences come from lung tumor tissue, collected at surgery. These receptors were obtained from a human donor with early-stage non-small cell lung cancer.

This clonotype was seen a handful of times. This beta chain was picked up by a library intended for alpha chains and is off target, so its count carries little meaning. V gene TRBV14 combines with J gene TRBJ2-1; 12 nucleotides align to TRBD2. The CDR3 extends over 14 amino acids. Germline V gene lookup returns CDR1 SGHDN and CDR2 FVKESK. V lost 4 bases, J lost 12 bases, and 7 bases stayed unmatched. CDR3 bases: TGTGCCAGCAGCCTGACTAGCGGGAGTTTGGGGCAGTTCTTC. Its translation: CASSLTSGSLGQFF.

This clonotype was counted ten times or more. This beta chain appears as a stray read in a library generated for alpha chains; its size is not informative. The V gene is TRBV9, the J gene TRBJ2-3, with 7 bases aligning to TRBD2. The CDR3 is 16 residues long. Germline V gives CDR1 SGDLS, CDR2 YYNGEE. V dropped 2 bases and J dropped 4; count of bases not matched to a gene: 10. DNA of the CDR3: TGTGCCAGCAGCGTGAAGGCGGGAGTGGTATCAGATACGCAGTATTTT. This gives the protein CASSVKAGVVSDTQYF.

This clonotype was seen many times. Since the library was made to target alpha chains, this beta chain is a stray read and its abundance is not meaningful. This chain's CDR3 is CSARRSGSNTGELFF. The CDR3 DNA follows: TGCAGTGCTAGGAGATCGGGCAGTAACACCGGGGAGCTGTTTTTT. The genes are TRBV20-1 and TRBJ2-2; D call uncertain. V lost 3 bases and J lost 2, with 13 bases in between. This CDR3 comprises 15 residues. In germline, CDR1 is DFQATT, CDR2 SNEGSKA (reference sequence).

This clonotype was seen many times. This beta chain came through as a stray read in a library set up for alpha chains, and its size says little. V is TRBV12-5 and J is TRBJ1-6; D not certain. Per the germline V gene, CDR1 is LGHNT and CDR2 is FRNRAP. The CDR3 has 18 amino acids. Trimming shortened V by 4 bases and J by 3 bases, and 19 bases separated the two germline ends. CDR3 sequence: CASGSPRPGSLYNSPLHF. CDR3 DNA: TGTGCTAGTGGTTCGCCCCGACCTGGCAGCCTCTATAATTCACCCCTCCACTTT.

As regards this clonotype: This beta chain slipped into a library made for alpha chains as a stray read, so its size is not meaningful. The V call is TRBV7-9, the J call TRBJ1-5, with D maybe TRBD1 (5 bases). Germline V gene data show CDR1 as SEHNR and CDR2 as FQNEAQ (reference sequence). The CDR3 loop spans 13 amino acids. Trimming took 1 base from V and 7 from J, leaving 8 bases between them. The CDR3 DNA reads as TGTGCCAGCAGCTTAGGCGGGGCACAGCCCCAGCATTTT. It yields the protein CASSLGGAQPQHF.

This clonotype was seen repeatedly, ten times or more. This beta chain represents an off-target read in a library built for alpha chains; its size is of limited meaning. The V gene is TRBV5-1, the J gene TRBJ1-1, with a tentative D call TRBD1 (5 bases). Germline assignment: CDR1 SGHRS and CDR2 YFSETQ. The germline V and J ends were trimmed by 0 bases and 0 bases, with 15 bases remaining between them. The CDR3 is 17 amino acids. CDR3 amino acids: CASSLEGRIFMNTEAFF. The CDR3, as DNA: TGCGCCAGCAGCTTGGAGGGGAGAATTTTCATGAACACTGAAGCTTTCTTT.

Ten or more counts support this clonotype. Since the library was made to target alpha chains, this beta chain is a stray read and its abundance is not meaningful. The chain couples TRBV20-1 to TRBJ1-2, with unresolved D. Germline-derived CDR1 and CDR2 are DFQATT and SNEGSKA (reference sequence). The CDR3 consists of 13 residues. V dropped 6 bases and J dropped 6 bases, with 17 bases sitting between them. CDR3 coding DNA: TGCAGTGCCCGGCCGGCCGGTCGAAATGGCTACACCTTC. Translation gives CSARPAGRNGYTF.

This clonotype was picked up many times. Because this beta chain is a stray read in a library intended to capture alpha chains, its abundance should not be given much weight. The gene calls are TRBV29-1 and TRBJ1-1, with TRBD1 as a possible D gene (5 bases). The CDR3 contains 12 residues. Trimming shortened V by 6 bases and J by 8 bases, and 16 bases separated the two germline ends. Germline V gene sequence: CDR1 SQVTM, CDR2 ANQGSEA. CDR3 nucleotide sequence: TGCAGCGTAGCCGGGACTCCGGCGGAAGCTTTCTTT. Amino acids: CSVAGTPAEAFF.

Ten or more counts support this clonotype. Being off target in a library aimed at alpha chains, this beta chain has a size of little meaning. The chain combines TRBV20-1 with TRBJ1-2, with D unclear. Trimming left V 4 bases short and J 8 bases short, with 17 bases between. Germline V CDR1 and CDR2: DFQATT, SNEGSKA (reference sequence). The CDR3 is 13 amino acids. CDR3 region: CSATIHDTRGYTF. In nucleotides, the CDR3 is TGCAGTGCTACTATTCACGACACTCGCGGCTACACCTTC.

Ten or more counts support this clonotype. This beta chain is off target for a library built for alpha chains, so its abundance means little. This chain connects TRBV12-3 or TRBV12-4 to TRBJ2-7; D unresolved. This CDR3 is built from 12 residues. Trimming cost V 5 bases and J 2 bases, with 7 bases left between them. DNA of the CDR3: TGTGCCAGCAGTAGATACACCTACGAGCAGTACTTC. Translating gives CASSRYTYEQYF.

This clonotype is termed medium-sized. This beta chain was picked up by a library intended for alpha chains and is off target, so its count carries little meaning. The rearrangement joins TRBV4-2 to TRBJ2-2; D is unresolved. V lost 1 base, J lost 1 base, and 7 bases lay in between. The CDR3 spans 15 residues. CDR1 is LGHNA, CDR2 YNFKEQ, per germline. CDR3 region: CASSQALLNTGELFF. The CDR3 DNA reads TGTGCCAGCAGCCAAGCCCTTCTGAACACCGGGGAGCTGTTTTTT.

This clonotype was picked up many times. This beta chain is a stray read from a library made for alpha chains; its abundance is not meaningful. This rearrangement joins TRBV3-1 to TRBJ1-6; weak D call: TRBD1 (5 bases). V was clipped by 5 bases and J by 8 bases, with 19 bases between them. The germline CDR1 and CDR2 sequences are LGHDT and YNNKEL (reference sequence). The length of the CDR3 is 16 residues. The CDR3 DNA is TGTGCCAGCAGCTCAAGTGGGGGGAGGGTTCATTCACCCCTCCACTTT. This gives the protein CASSSSGGRVHSPLHF. Filled out from reference TRBV3-1 and TRBJ1-6, the complete variable domain reads DTAVSQTPKYLVTQMGNDKSIKCEQNLGHDTMYWYKQDSKKFLKIMFSYNNKELIINETVPNRFSPKSPDKAHLNLHINSLELGDSAVYFCASSSSGGRVHSPLHFGNGTRLTVT.

This clonotype was counted ten times or more. As an off-target read in a library built for alpha chains, this beta chain has a frequency of little significance. The V and J genes are TRBV6-2 or TRBV6-3 and TRBJ2-2; D gene unclear. Germline V CDR1 and CDR2: MNHEY, SVGEGT. Trimming shortened V by 2 bases and J by 2 bases, and 6 bases separated the two germline ends. The CDR3 is 14 residues long. CDR3 nucleotides: TGTGCCAGCAGTTACACCTATAACACCGGGGAGCTGTTTTTT. This translates into CASSYTYNTGELFF.

This clonotype has at least ten counts. This beta chain lies outside the target of a library built for alpha chains; its clone size means little. The rearrangement joins TRBV5-6 to TRBJ2-2; no firm D call. The CDR3 consists of 12 residues. V shed 2 bases and J shed 5 bases, with 4 bases lying between them. Germline CDR1 is SGHDT and CDR2 is YYEEEE. The CDR3 here is CASSFGTGELFF. As DNA, the CDR3 is TGTGCCAGCAGCTTTGGGACCGGGGAGCTGTTTTTT.

This clonotype was recorded at least ten times. The library was prepared for alpha chains; this beta chain is a stray read, so its frequency means little. This chain connects TRBV4-1 to TRBJ1-5, with D possibly TRBD1 on 6 matching bases. The V end lost 0 bases, the J end lost 2 bases, and 14 bases lay between the germline ends. Germline CDR1 reads MGHRA; CDR2 reads YSYEKL. The CDR3 length is 17 residues. The CDR3 reads CASSQERGARGNQPQHF. The CDR3 bases are TGCGCCAGCAGCCAAGAGAGGGGGGCGCGGGGCAATCAGCCCCAGCATTTT.

This clonotype has just a few counts. The size of this beta chain means little, since it is a stray read in a library made for alpha chains. The V and J genes are TRBV5-4 and TRBJ2-2; no clear D gene. V lost 1 base and J 1 base, leaving 5 bases between the germline ends. The CDR3 covers 14 residues. Looked up from germline, CDR1 is SGHNT and CDR2 is YYREEE (reference sequence). The CDR3 is CASSLNWNTGELFF. In DNA, the CDR3 is TGTGCCAGCAGCTTGAACTGGAACACCGGGGAGCTGTTTTTT.

Many counts were recorded for this clonotype. Little can be read into the size of this beta chain, an off-target read in a library designed for alpha chains. J is TRBJ1-5 and V is TRBV20-1; no reliable D call. The germline V and J ends were trimmed by 0 bases and 0 bases, with 9 bases remaining between them. The germline CDR1 and CDR2 sequences are DFQATT and SNEGSKA (reference sequence). The CDR3 totals 15 residues. CDR3 sequence reads: CSARDTSRSNQPQHF. The CDR3 DNA reads as TGCAGTGCTAGAGACACCTCACGTAGCAATCAGCCCCAGCATTTT.

This clonotype was seen many times. This beta chain turned up in a library designed for alpha chains; as an off-target read, its abundance says little. This chain connects TRBV18 to TRBJ1-1; no reliable D call. V was clipped by 3 bases and J by 9 bases, with 8 bases between them. Looked up from germline, CDR1 is KGHSH and CDR2 is LQKENI. This CDR3 comprises 11 residues. The CDR3 here is CASSPVDQAFF. CDR3 nucleotides: TGTGCCAGCTCACCCGTGGATCAAGCTTTCTTT.

This clonotype was detected many times. The library was built for alpha chains, so this beta chain is an off-target read and its size means little. DNA for the CDR3: TGTGCCAGCAGCTTAGCAGGGACTGAGACCCAGTACTTC. Translated, it gives CASSLAGTETQYF. The rearrangement uses TRBV7-2 and TRBJ2-5; a weak D match, TRBD2 (6 bases). Germline loops: CDR1 SGHTA, CDR2 FQGNSA. The CDR3 has 13 residues. V was cut by 0 bases and J by 5 bases, with 7 bases left in between.

This clonotype has more than one count but fewer than ten. As an off-target read in a library built for alpha chains, this beta chain has a frequency of little significance. V gene TRBV6-5 combines with J gene TRBJ1-2; possibly TRBD1 for D (5 bases). This CDR3 has 15 amino acids. Germline CDR1 is MNHEY and CDR2 is SVGAGI. Deletions cut 2 bases from V and 6 bases from J, with 16 bases between. CDR3 sequence: CASSYRREGRHGYTF. CDR3 sequence (DNA): TGTGCCAGCAGTTACAGGAGGGAGGGGCGGCATGGCTACACCTTC.

This clonotype was counted ten times or more. A library prepared for alpha chains yielded this beta chain as an off-target read; its size is of little meaning. The chain employs TRBV29-1 and TRBJ2-2; D is ambiguous. Germline CDR1 and CDR2: SQVTM and ANQGSEA. This CDR3 is 13 amino acids long. V lost 3 bases to trimming and J lost 7 bases, with 12 bases between them. CDR3 protein: CSVDLRRNGELFF. The DNA for the CDR3 is TGCAGCGTTGATCTACGGCGGAACGGGGAGCTGTTTTTT.

The table lists this clonotype with many counts. This beta chain is an unintended read in a library built for alpha chains; its size means little. The CDR3 here is CSAQQGIQPQHF. CDR3 DNA sequence: TGCAGTGCACAACAGGGGATTCAGCCCCAGCATTTT. The V gene is TRBV20-1, the J gene TRBJ1-5, with 7 bases lining up with TRBD1. After removal of 6 bases from V and 6 bases from J, the junction contained 5 bases not matched to a gene. This CDR3 spans 12 amino acids. Germline V lookup: CDR1 DFQATT, CDR2 SNEGSKA (reference sequence).

This clonotype was seen repeatedly, ten times or more. This beta chain is a stray sequence in a library constructed for alpha chains; its clone size is not meaningful. V is TRBV7-9 and J is TRBJ2-3; D unclear. This CDR3 is built from 13 residues. Looked up from germline, CDR1 is SEHNR and CDR2 is FQNEAQ (reference sequence). V gave up 1 base and J gave up 2 bases, with 4 bases separating them. CDR3 amino acids: CASSLVDTDTQYF. CDR3 nucleotides: TGTGCCAGCAGCTTAGTAGACACAGATACGCAGTATTTT.

In this sample, this clonotype turned up many times. This beta chain appears as a stray read in a library generated for alpha chains; its size is not informative. The chain recombines TRBV30 with TRBJ2-5; D not certain. There are 13 residues in the CDR3. Trimming pared 1 base from V and 9 bases from J, leaving 15 bases between. Per the germline V gene, CDR1 is GTSNPN and CDR2 is SVGIG (reference sequence). Here the CDR3 reads CAWSGSASGAQYF. In nucleotides, the CDR3 is TGTGCCTGGAGTGGTTCCGCTAGTGGGGCCCAGTACTTC. The full variable domain, completed using reference TRBV30 and TRBJ2-5, is SQTIHQWPATLVQPVGSPLSLECTVEGTSNPNLYWYRQAAGRGLQLLFYSVGIGQISSEVPQNLSASRPQDRQFILSSKKLLLSDSGFYLCAWSGSASGAQYFGPGTRLLVL.

This clonotype has a count of ten or more. This beta chain turned up in a library designed for alpha chains; as an off-target read, its abundance says little. The V gene is TRBV20-1, the J gene TRBJ2-7; the match to TRBD1 covers 9 bases. J lost 3 bases, V lost 0 bases, and 3 bases had no gene match. The CDR3 has 14 residues. Germline V gene data show CDR1 as DFQATT and CDR2 as SNEGSKA (reference sequence). The chain's CDR3 is CSAREGQGLYEQYF. The CDR3 DNA follows: TGCAGTGCTAGAGAGGGACAGGGCCTCTACGAGCAGTACTTC.

The sample holds many counts of this clonotype. Found in a library prepared for alpha chains, this beta chain is an off-target read, and its abundance has little meaning. The chain joins TRBV12-3 or TRBV12-4 to TRBJ2-3; no reliable D call. Trimming removed 6 bases from V and 13 bases from J, with 14 bases in between. This CDR3 is 11 amino acids long. Written as DNA, the CDR3 is TGTGCCAGCAGCCTACGAGGTAGAGAGTATTTT. Encoded protein: CASSLRGREYF.

Ten or more counts support this clonotype. This beta chain is an off-target read within a library intended for alpha chains, so its frequency means little. The genes are TRBV7-2 and TRBJ2-5; 12 bases line up with TRBD2. The CDR3 runs 14 residues. Germline V CDR1 and CDR2: SGHTA, FQGNSA. The V gene end was trimmed by 5 bases and the J gene end by 14 bases; junction bases not matched to a gene: 12. Written as DNA, the CDR3 is TGTGCCAGCAGCCTGATGACTAGCGGGGGACTAGTATACTTC. Residues: CASSLMTSGGLVYF.